One and the same sample provided the 15 T cell receptor beta chains below, sequenced in a study of blood T cells in healthy people across ages. Sample-barcoded 5' priming and a J-beta primer mix drove a second PCR of roughly 6 to 12 cycles. TCRdb reprocessed the 5' RACE reads with MiXCR, giving one entry per CDR3 protein. The sample includes about 570,000 distinct CDR3 sequences, roughly 29% of them seen just once. The sample consisted of blood. The origin of the receptors is a woman aged 70-85 years in good health.

This clonotype was counted between two and nine times. J is TRBJ2-5 and V is TRBV6-2 or TRBV6-3, with D maybe TRBD2 (6 bases). The J call could be wrong; TRBJ2-7 is a better fit for the DNA end. Germline CDR1 and CDR2: MNHEY and SVGEGT. This CDR3 has 13 amino acids. The CDR3 nucleotides read TGTGCCAGCAGTTACGCGGGATCCTACGAGCAGTACTTC. Amino acids: CASSYAGSYEQYF.

The CDR3 DNA reads as TGCAGTGCTAGAGATCTAAGGGGAAAGGAGAACACTGAAGCTTTCTTT. Translated, it gives CSARDLRGKENTEAFF. The chain links TRBV20-1 to TRBJ1-1, with D possibly being TRBD1 (5 bases). The CDR3 consists of 16 residues. CDR1 and CDR2 from the germline V gene are DFQATT and SNEGSKA (reference sequence). V was pared by 0 bases and J by 1 base, with 15 bases between.

The rearrangement uses TRBV24-1 and TRBJ2-1; TRBD2 aligns across 7 bases. Gene TRBJ2-5 matches the end of the DNA better, so the J call may be wrong. This CDR3 is 15 amino acids long. Germline V gene sequence: CDR1 KGHDR, CDR2 SFDVKD. The CDR3 DNA reads TGTGCCACCAGTGATTGGGGTCAAGCGGGGAAGACCCAGTACTTC. Protein sequence: CATSDWGQAGKTQYF.

The J gene is TRBJ2-7, the V gene TRBV6-1; either TRBD1 or TRBD2 may fit D (5 bases each). This CDR3 region has 15 residues. V gave up 2 bases and J gave up 6 bases, with 17 bases separating them. Germline V gene sequence: CDR1 MNHNS, CDR2 SASEGT. The CDR3 region is CASSEPVGTPTEQYF. The CDR3 DNA sequence: TGTGCCAGCAGTGAACCTGTGGGGACCCCCACCGAGCAGTACTTC.

The J gene is TRBJ1-4, the V gene TRBV2; no reliable D call. Germline V gene sequence: CDR1 SNHLY, CDR2 FYNNEI. The V end was cut by 7 bases, the J end by 3 bases, with 15 bases between. The CDR3 sequence is 15 residues long. CDR3 DNA: TGTGCCAGCAAGCGCAGCGTGGTAGCTAATGAAAAACTGTTTTTT. This sequence encodes CASKRSVVANEKLFF.

This clonotype occurred a few times. The CDR3 loop reads CSARGTSGDQETQYF. The CDR3 DNA follows: TGCAGTGCTAGGGGGACTAGCGGGGACCAAGAGACCCAGTACTTC. The V and J genes are TRBV20-1 and TRBJ2-5, with TRBD2 matching over 13 bases. The CDR3 extends over 15 amino acids. The V gene end was trimmed by 3 bases and the J gene end by 0 bases; junction bases not matched to a gene: 1. The germline gives CDR1 DFQATT, CDR2 SNEGSKA (reference sequence).

Note on this clonotype: Being one base from a much bigger clone, this may be a read error. The gene calls are TRBV7-3 and TRBJ2-7, with a possible D match to TRBD2 (5 bases). Germline CDR1 is SGHTA and CDR2 is FQGTGA. The CDR3 sequence is 15 residues long. DNA for the CDR3: TGTGCCAGAAGCTTAACTCCGCGGGCTGCAAACGAGCAGTACTTC. Translating gives CARSLTPRAANEQYF.

This clonotype was counted a few times. The rearrangement joins TRBV12-3 or TRBV12-4 to TRBJ1-2, with 7 bases lining up with TRBD1. Unmatched junction bases numbered 6, after V lost 8 bases and J lost 0 bases. This CDR3 comprises 14 residues. Here the CDR3 reads CASAATGPNYGYTF. The CDR3, as DNA: TGTGCCAGCGCAGCGACAGGGCCTAACTATGGCTACACCTTC.

The CDR3 is CASSLTRWAGANVLTF. The CDR3 bases are TGTGCCAGCAGCTTAACCCGGTGGGCTGGGGCCAACGTCCTGACTTTC. This sequence joins TRBV7-9 and TRBJ2-6; D is unclear. Germline CDR1 and CDR2: SEHNR and FQNEAQ (reference sequence). This CDR3 region has 16 residues. Trimming took 2 bases from V and 2 from J, leaving 10 bases between them.

The J gene is TRBJ1-1, the V gene TRBV15; D is unclear. Germline CDR1 LNHNV, CDR2 YYDKDF (reference sequence). The CDR3 is 14 residues long. V was pared by 0 bases and J by 0 bases, with 5 bases between. The CDR3 region is CATSRDYMNTEAFF. DNA for the CDR3: TGTGCCACCAGCAGAGACTACATGAACACTGAAGCTTTCTTT.

In its sample, this clonotype was seen a few times. The CDR3 is CASSYSGRGYEQYF. DNA for the CDR3: TGTGCCAGCAGTTACTCCGGACGCGGCTACGAGCAGTACTTC. The chain is built from TRBV6-2 or TRBV6-3 and TRBJ2-7, with D uncertain. From germline, CDR1 is MNHEY and CDR2 SVGEGT. This CDR3 comprises 14 residues. V lost 0 bases and J 3 bases, leaving 9 bases between the germline ends.

The rearrangement joins TRBV11-2 to TRBJ1-2, with TRBD1 as a possible D gene (6 bases). Per germline, CDR1 SGHAT and CDR2 FQNNGV. The V gene lost 1 base and the J gene lost 4 bases, with 13 bases spanning the gap. The CDR3 runs to 15 residues. CDR3 amino acids: CASSLVEGQPYGYTF. DNA for the CDR3: TGTGCCAGCAGCTTAGTAGAAGGACAGCCCTATGGCTACACCTTC.

This clonotype appeared a few times. The rearrangement joins TRBV3-1 to TRBJ2-7; tentatively, D is TRBD1 (6 bases). From germline, CDR1 is LGHDT and CDR2 YNNKEL (reference sequence). CDR3 length: 13 residues. Trimming shortened V by 3 bases and J by 1 base, and 7 bases separated the two germline ends. The CDR3 protein is CASSQGASYEQYF. As DNA, the CDR3 is TGTGCCAGCAGCCAGGGGGCGTCCTACGAGCAGTACTTC.

V usage is TRBV20-1 and J usage is TRBJ2-1; D remains unclear. There are 14 residues in the CDR3. In germline, CDR1 is DFQATT, CDR2 SNEGSKA (reference sequence). V gave up 1 base and J gave up 9 bases, with 16 bases separating them. CDR3 in DNA: TGCAGTGCTAGAGGGCCTACGGTTCTCGGTGAGCAGTTCTTC. It encodes CSARGPTVLGEQFF.

The chain joins TRBV5-6 to TRBJ2-3; a weak D match, TRBD2 (5 bases). V lost 0 bases, J lost 8 bases, and 13 bases lay in between. Germline V gives CDR1 SGHDT, CDR2 YYEEEE. The CDR3 extends over 14 amino acids. CDR3 amino acids: CASSLAGLPLTQYF. CDR3 nucleotide sequence: TGTGCCAGCAGCTTGGCCGGACTCCCTCTTACGCAGTATTTT.